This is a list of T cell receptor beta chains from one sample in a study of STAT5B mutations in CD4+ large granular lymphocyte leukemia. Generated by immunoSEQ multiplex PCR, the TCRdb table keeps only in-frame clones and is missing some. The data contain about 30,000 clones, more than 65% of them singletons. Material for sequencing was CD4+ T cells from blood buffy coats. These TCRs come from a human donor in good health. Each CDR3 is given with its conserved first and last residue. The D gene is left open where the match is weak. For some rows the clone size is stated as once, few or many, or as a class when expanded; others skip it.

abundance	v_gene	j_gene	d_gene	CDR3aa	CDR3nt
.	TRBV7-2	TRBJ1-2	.	CASSLKGYGYTF	TGTGCCAGCAGCTTAAAAGGCTATGGCTACACCTTC
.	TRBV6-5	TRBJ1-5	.	CASSRTGRNQPQHF	TGTGCCAGCAGCCGAACAGGGCGGAATCAGCCCCAGCATTTT
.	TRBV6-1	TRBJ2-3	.	CASSERGVTDTQYF	TGTGCCAGCAGTGAACGTGGGGTGACAGATACGCAGTATTTT
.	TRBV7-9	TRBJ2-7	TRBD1	CASSPGQDREQYF	TGTGCCAGCAGCCCAGGACAGGATCGCGAGCAGTACTTC
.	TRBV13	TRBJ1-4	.	CASSLRTANEKLFF	TGTGCCAGCAGCTTAAGGACAGCTAATGAAAAACTGTTTTTT
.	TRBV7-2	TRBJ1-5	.	CASSPRTRSNQPQHF	TGTGCCAGCAGCCCCAGGACTCGAAGCAATCAGCCCCAGCATTTT
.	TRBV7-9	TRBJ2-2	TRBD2	CASSMGLAGGTGELFF	TGTGCCAGCAGCATGGGACTAGCGGGAGGAACCGGGGAGCTGTTTTTT
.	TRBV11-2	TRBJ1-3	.	CASSLVGSSGNTIYF	TGTGCCAGCAGCTTAGTAGGTTCGTCTGGAAACACCATATATTTT
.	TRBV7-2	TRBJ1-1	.	CASSPGRGAFF	TGTGCCAGCAGCCCAGGTCGGGGCGCTTTCTTT
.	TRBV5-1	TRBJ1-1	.	CASSPEGAVNTEAFF	TGCGCCAGCAGCCCGGAAGGGGCGGTGAACACTGAAGCTTTCTTT
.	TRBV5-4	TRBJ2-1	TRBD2	CASSLEASGRNEQFF	TGTGCCAGCAGCTTGGAAGCTAGCGGGAGGAATGAGCAGTTCTTC
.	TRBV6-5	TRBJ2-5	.	CASSQESQYF	TGTGCCAGCAGCCAGGAGAGCCAGTACTTC
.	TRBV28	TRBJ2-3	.	CASSPPEDTQYF	TGTGCCAGCAGTCCCCCCGAAGATACGCAGTATTTT
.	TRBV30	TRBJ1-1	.	CAWSNRVGINTEAFF	TGTGCCTGGAGCAATAGAGTAGGGATTAACACTGAAGCTTTCTTT
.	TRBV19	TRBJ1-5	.	CASSIDRDQPQHF	TGTGCCAGTAGTATAGATAGGGACCAGCCCCAGCATTTT
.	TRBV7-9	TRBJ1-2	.	CASSLVGGSDRKGYGYTF	TGTGCCAGCAGCTTAGTAGGCGGGTCGGACAGAAAGGGCTATGGCTACACCTTC
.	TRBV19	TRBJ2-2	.	CASSPLRPKNTGELFF	TGTGCCAGTAGTCCCCTCAGACCGAAAAACACCGGGGAGCTGTTTTTT
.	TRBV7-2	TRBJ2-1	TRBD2	CASSWRGDARYNEQFF	TGTGCCAGCAGCTGGCGGGGGGACGCGAGATACAATGAGCAGTTCTTC
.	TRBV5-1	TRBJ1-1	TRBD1	CASSLARRQGFTEAFF	TGCGCCAGCAGCTTGGCCAGGAGACAGGGTTTCACTGAAGCTTTCTTT
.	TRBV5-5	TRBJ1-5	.	CASSLAERQPQHF	TGTGCCAGCAGCTTGGCCGAAAGGCAGCCCCAGCATTTT
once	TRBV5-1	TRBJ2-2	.	CASSLMNTGELFF	TGCGCCAGCAGCTTGATGAACACCGGGGAGCTGTTTTTT
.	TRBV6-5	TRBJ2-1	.	CASTDPMRNEQFF	TGTGCCAGCACGGACCCCATGCGTAATGAGCAGTTCTTC
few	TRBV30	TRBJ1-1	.	CAWSGRVGAEAFF	TGTGCCTGGAGTGGCAGGGTCGGCGCTGAAGCTTTCTTT
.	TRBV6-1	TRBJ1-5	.	CASSPPGRDNQPQHF	TGTGCCAGCAGCCCCCCTGGCAGGGACAATCAGCCCCAGCATTTT
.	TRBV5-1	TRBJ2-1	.	CASSLEGFSYNEQFF	TGCGCCAGCAGCTTGGAGGGTTTCTCCTACAATGAGCAGTTCTTC
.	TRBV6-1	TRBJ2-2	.	CASNANTGELFF	TGTGCCAGCAACGCGAACACCGGGGAGCTGTTTTTT
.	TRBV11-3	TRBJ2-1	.	CASSSYGRYNEQFF	TGTGCCAGCAGCTCTTACGGGCGATACAATGAGCAGTTCTTC
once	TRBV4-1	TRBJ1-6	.	CASSQEGVKNSPLHF	TGCGCCAGCAGCCAAGAGGGGGTTAAGAATTCACCCCTCCACTTT
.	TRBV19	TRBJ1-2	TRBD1	CASMRGTGGHGYTF	TGTGCCAGTATGCGGGGAACAGGGGGCCATGGCTACACCTTC
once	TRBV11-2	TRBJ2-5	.	CASSPRVATTYQETQYF	TGTGCCAGCAGCCCTCGAGTAGCCACAACGTACCAAGAGACCCAGTACTTC
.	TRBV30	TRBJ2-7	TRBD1	CACVPGQGAQYF	TGTGCCTGCGTCCCGGGACAGGGGGCCCAGTACTTC
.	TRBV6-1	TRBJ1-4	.	CASSGVMRQVTEKLFF	TGTGCCAGCAGTGGGGTGATGAGGCAAGTTACTGAAAAACTGTTTTTT
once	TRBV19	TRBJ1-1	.	CASSIVVRGAEAFF	TGTGCCAGTAGTATAGTCGTCCGGGGGGCTGAAGCTTTCTTT
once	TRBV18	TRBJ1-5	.	CASSRPRYGNQPQHF	TGTGCCAGCTCACGTCCCAGGTATGGCAATCAGCCCCAGCATTTT
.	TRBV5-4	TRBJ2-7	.	CASSLTGIPYEQYF	TGTGCCAGCAGCTTGACAGGGATTCCCTACGAGCAGTACTTC